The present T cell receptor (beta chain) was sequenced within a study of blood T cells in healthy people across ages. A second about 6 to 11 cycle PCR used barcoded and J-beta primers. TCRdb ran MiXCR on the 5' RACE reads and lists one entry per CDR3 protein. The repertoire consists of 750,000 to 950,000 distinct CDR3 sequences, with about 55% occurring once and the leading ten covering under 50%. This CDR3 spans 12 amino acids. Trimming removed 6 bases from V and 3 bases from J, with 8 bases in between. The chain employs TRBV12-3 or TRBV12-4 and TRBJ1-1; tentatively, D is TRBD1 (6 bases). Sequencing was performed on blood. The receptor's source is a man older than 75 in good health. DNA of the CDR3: TGTGCCAGCAGACAGGGAGACACTGAAGCTTTCTTT. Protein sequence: CASRQGDTEAFF.